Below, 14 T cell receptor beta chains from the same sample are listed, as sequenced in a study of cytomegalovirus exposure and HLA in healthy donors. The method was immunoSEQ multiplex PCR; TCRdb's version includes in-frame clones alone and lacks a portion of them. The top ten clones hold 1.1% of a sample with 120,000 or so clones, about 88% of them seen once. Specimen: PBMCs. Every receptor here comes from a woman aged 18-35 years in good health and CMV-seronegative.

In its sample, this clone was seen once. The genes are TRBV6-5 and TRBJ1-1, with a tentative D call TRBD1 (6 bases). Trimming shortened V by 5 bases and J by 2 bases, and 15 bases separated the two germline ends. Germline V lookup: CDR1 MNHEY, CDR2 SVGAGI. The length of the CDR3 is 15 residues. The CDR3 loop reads CASSSPGGANTEAFF. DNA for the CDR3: TGTGCCAGCAGTAGTCCGGGGGGGGCTAACACTGAAGCTTTCTTT.

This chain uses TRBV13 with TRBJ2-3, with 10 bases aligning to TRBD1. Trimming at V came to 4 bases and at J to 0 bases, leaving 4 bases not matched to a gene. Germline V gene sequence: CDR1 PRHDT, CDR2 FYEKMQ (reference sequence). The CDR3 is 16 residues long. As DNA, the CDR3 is TGTGCCAGCAGCTCGGGGACAGGGGATAGCACAGATACGCAGTATTTT. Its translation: CASSSGTGDSTDTQYF.

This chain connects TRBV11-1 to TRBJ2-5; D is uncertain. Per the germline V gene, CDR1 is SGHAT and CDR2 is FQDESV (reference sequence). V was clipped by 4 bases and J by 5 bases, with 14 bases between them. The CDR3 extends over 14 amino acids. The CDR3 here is CASSSTEIGETQYF. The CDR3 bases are TGTGCCAGCAGCTCGACGGAGATTGGGGAGACCCAGTACTTC.

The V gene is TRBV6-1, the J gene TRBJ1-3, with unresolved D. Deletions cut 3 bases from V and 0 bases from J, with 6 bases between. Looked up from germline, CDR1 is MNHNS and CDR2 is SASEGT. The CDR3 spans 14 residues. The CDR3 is CASSELSSGNTIYF. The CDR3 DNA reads TGTGCCAGCAGTGAGTTGAGCTCTGGAAACACCATATATTTT.

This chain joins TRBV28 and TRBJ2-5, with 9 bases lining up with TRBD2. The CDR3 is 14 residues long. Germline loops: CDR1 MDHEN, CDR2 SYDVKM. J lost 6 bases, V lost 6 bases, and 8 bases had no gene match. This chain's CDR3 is CASSAGGGAKTQYF. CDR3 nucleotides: TGTGCCAGCAGCGCGGGCGGGGGGGCAAAGACCCAGTACTTC.

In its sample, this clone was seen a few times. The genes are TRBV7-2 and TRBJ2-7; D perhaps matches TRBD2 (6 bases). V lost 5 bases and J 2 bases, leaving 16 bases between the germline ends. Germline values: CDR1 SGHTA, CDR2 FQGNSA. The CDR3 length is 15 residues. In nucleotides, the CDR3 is TGTGCCAGCAGCCCGTCGGGTAGCGGCACCTACGAGCAGTACTTC. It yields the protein CASSPSGSGTYEQYF.

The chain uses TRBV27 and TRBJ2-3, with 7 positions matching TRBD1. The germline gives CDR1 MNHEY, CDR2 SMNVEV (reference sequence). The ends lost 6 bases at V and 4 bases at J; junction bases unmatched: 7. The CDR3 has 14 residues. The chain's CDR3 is CASSPTGRPDTQYF. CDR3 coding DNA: TGTGCCAGCAGCCCGACAGGGCGGCCAGATACGCAGTATTTT.

CDR3: CASSANLAGAAGELFF. The CDR3 nucleotides are TGTGCCAGCAGTGCCAACTTAGCGGGAGCGGCTGGGGAGCTGTTTTTT. The chain has TRBV6-4 and TRBJ2-2; 9 nucleotides align to TRBD2. J lost 8 bases, V lost 4 bases, and 11 bases had no gene match. The CDR3 totals 16 residues. Germline V gene lookup returns CDR1 MRHNA and CDR2 SNTAGT.

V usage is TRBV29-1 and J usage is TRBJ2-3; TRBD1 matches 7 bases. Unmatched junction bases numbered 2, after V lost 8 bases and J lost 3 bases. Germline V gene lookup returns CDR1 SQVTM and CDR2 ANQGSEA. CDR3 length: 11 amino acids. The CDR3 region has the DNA TGCAGCTCCAGGGGGACAGATACGCAGTATTTT. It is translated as CSSRGTDTQYF.

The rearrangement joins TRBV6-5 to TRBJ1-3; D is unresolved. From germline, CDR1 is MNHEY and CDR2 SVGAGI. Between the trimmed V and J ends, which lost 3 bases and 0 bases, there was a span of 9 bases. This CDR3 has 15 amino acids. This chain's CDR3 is CASSYTLGSGNTIYF. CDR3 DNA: TGTGCCAGCAGTTATACGCTAGGCTCTGGAAACACCATATATTTT.

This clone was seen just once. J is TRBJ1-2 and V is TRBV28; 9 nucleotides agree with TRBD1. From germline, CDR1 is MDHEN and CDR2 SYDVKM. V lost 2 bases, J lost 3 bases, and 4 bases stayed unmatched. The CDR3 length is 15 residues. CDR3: CASSLGTGYHYGYTF. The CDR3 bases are TGTGCCAGCAGTTTAGGGACAGGGTACCACTATGGCTACACCTTC.

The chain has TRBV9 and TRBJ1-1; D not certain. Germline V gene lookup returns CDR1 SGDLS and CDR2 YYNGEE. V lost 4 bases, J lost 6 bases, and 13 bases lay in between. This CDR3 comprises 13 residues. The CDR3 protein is CASSPLTVPEAFF. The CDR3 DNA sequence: TGTGCCAGCAGCCCCCTCACGGTACCTGAAGCTTTCTTT.

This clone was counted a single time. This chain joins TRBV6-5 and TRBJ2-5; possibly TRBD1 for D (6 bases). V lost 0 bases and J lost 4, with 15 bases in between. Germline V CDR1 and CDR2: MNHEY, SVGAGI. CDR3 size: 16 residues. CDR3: CASSYSGTGSGETQYF. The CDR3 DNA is TGTGCCAGCAGTTACTCCGGTACAGGGAGTGGAGAGACCCAGTACTTC.

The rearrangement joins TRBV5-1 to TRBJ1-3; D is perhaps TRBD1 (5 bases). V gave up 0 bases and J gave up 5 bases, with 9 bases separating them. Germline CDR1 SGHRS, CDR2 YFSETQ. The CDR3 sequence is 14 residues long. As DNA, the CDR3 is TGCGCCAGCAGCTTGGGGACATACCGAAACACCATATATTTT. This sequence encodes CASSLGTYRNTIYF.